Following are 8 T cell receptor beta chains from one sample sequenced in a study of blood T cell repertoires in COVID-19. Clones were sequenced by immunoSEQ multiplex PCR, and TCRdb holds only the in-frame ones, with some missing. The repertoire consists of about 210,000 clones, with 75% to 85% occurring once and the leading ten covering less than 6.5%. The specimen sequenced was peripheral blood. The receptors come from a man aged 45-65 years with COVID-19, enrolled during active disease.

CDR3 in amino acids: CASSLGDRHSGANVLTF. The CDR3, as DNA: TGCGCCAGCAGCCTAGGGGACAGACACTCTGGGGCCAACGTCCTGACTTTC. The rearrangement links TRBV4-3 to TRBJ2-6; 7 nucleotides align to TRBD1. After removal of 4 bases from V and 0 bases from J, the junction contained 6 bases not matched to a gene. CDR1 LGHNA and CDR2 YSLEER come from the germline V gene. This CDR3 comprises 17 residues.

The V gene is TRBV9, the J gene TRBJ2-3; 9 bases line up with TRBD2. Germline CDR1 reads SGDLS; CDR2 reads YYNGEE. J lost 2 bases, V lost 0 bases, and 10 bases had no gene match. CDR3 length: 18 amino acids. The CDR3 spells CASSVASGDTAFTDTQYF. CDR3 sequence (DNA): TGTGCCAGCAGCGTAGCTAGCGGGGACACTGCTTTCACAGATACGCAGTATTTT.

V usage is TRBV7-9 and J usage is TRBJ2-7, with 13 bases aligning to TRBD2. CDR1 SEHNR and CDR2 FQNEAQ come from the germline V gene (reference sequence). The CDR3 is 14 residues long. V lost 5 bases to trimming and J lost 2 bases; unmatched junction nucleotides: 0. CDR3 coding DNA: TGTGCCAGCAGCGGGACTAGCGGGGCCTACGAGCAGTACTTC. It specifies CASSGTSGAYEQYF.

V is TRBV29-1 and J is TRBJ2-2; 7 bases agree with TRBD2. V was clipped by 4 bases and J by 1 base; unmatched bases: 6. CDR1 and CDR2 from the germline V gene are SQVTM and ANQGSEA. This CDR3 is 15 amino acids long. The CDR3 DNA is TGCAGCGTTGGTCGGGGGGTTGGGAACACCGGGGAGCTGTTTTTT. Its translation is CSVGRGVGNTGELFF.

This clone was detected only a few times. The rearrangement links TRBV9 to TRBJ2-2; D remains ambiguous. Trimming took 0 bases from V and 1 from J, leaving 10 bases between them. This CDR3 is 16 amino acids long. The V gene's germline CDR1 is SGDLS and CDR2 YYNGEE. This CDR3 reads CASSVGLARNTGELFF. The CDR3 nucleotides are TGTGCCAGCAGCGTAGGTCTGGCCCGGAACACCGGGGAGCTGTTTTTT.

This clone was recorded once. V usage is TRBV29-1 and J usage is TRBJ2-5; weak D call: TRBD1 (5 bases). Trimming pared 3 bases from V and 5 bases from J, leaving 10 bases between. The length of the CDR3 is 12 residues. Germline V gene data show CDR1 as SQVTM and CDR2 as ANQGSEA. This chain's CDR3 is CSVDQGIETQYF. As DNA, the CDR3 is TGCAGCGTTGACCAGGGAATCGAGACCCAGTACTTC. The full variable domain, with the rest looked up from reference TRBV29-1 and TRBJ2-5, is SAVISQKPSRDICQRGTSLTIQCQVDSQVTMMFWYRQQPGQSLTLIATANQGSEATYESGFVIDKFPISRPNLTFSTLTVSNMSPEDSSIYLCSVDQGIETQYFGPGTRLLVL.

Regarding this clone: The germline gene is not matched at one end of the junction; a read error may be the cause. The rearrangement links TRBV5-5 to TRBJ2-5, with D perhaps matching TRBD1 (5 bases). From germline, CDR1 is SGHKS and CDR2 YYEKEE (reference sequence). The CDR3 runs 11 residues. The CDR3 coding sequence is TGTGCCAGCAGCTTGGGGAGTCAGGGAAACTTC. It specifies CASSLGSQGNF.

The chain recombines TRBV5-1 with TRBJ1-6; possible D gene TRBD1, 6 bases. Trimming left V 4 bases short and J 4 bases short, with 12 bases between. Germline loops: CDR1 SGHRS, CDR2 YFSETQ. This CDR3 has 15 residues. In DNA, the CDR3 is TGCGCCAGCAGCAACCGGGACACGTATAATTCACCCCTCCACTTT. Amino acid sequence: CASSNRDTYNSPLHF.